A selection of T cell receptor beta chains follows, all from one sample in a study of T cell changes during pregnancy in multiple sclerosis. The protocol was immunoSEQ multiplex PCR, while the TCRdb copy is restricted to in-frame clones and leaves out a portion. The profile shows tens of thousands of clones, 85% to 95% of them singletons. The specimen comprised CD4+ T cells from peripheral blood mononuclear cells, sampled in the third trimester of pregnancy. The receptor source for this set is a female donor with multiple sclerosis, enrolled in a pregnancy study. CDR3s include the opening cysteine and the closing phenylalanine or tryptophan. Each record gives: D gene, V gene, CDR3 length, J gene, CDR3 protein, CDR3 DNA. D genes are given only for firm matches.

>-|TRBV2|13|TRBJ2-5
CAGTFRAVETQYF
TGTGCCGGTACCTTCAGGGCCGTAGAGACCCAGTACTTC
>-|TRBV6-5|11|TRBJ2-1
CASSRDNEQFF
TGTGCCAGCAGCAGGGACAATGAGCAGTTCTTC
>-|TRBV29-1|16|TRBJ2-1
CSVEDLQGGSYNEQFF
TGCAGCGTTGAAGATCTGCAGGGGGGCTCCTACAATGAGCAGTTCTTC
>TRBD2|TRBV7-9|14|TRBJ2-7
CASSFGGGSYEQYF
TGTGCCAGCAGCTTCGGGGGGGGATCCTACGAGCAGTACTTC
>TRBD2|TRBV5-1|16|TRBJ2-1
CASSFQTSGQYNEQFF
TGCGCCAGCAGCTTTCAAACTAGCGGTCAATACAATGAGCAGTTCTTC
>-|TRBV6-5|12|TRBJ1-5
CAREQGNQPQHF
TGTGCCAGAGAACAGGGCAATCAGCCCCAGCATTTT
>TRBD2|TRBV7-3|16|TRBJ2-3
CASSSIAGEPRNTQYF
TGTGCCAGCAGCTCGATAGCGGGGGAGCCAAGGAATACGCAGTATTTT
>-|TRBV7-3|14|TRBJ2-7
CASSLNAGPDEQYF
TGTGCCAGCAGCTTAAATGCAGGGCCTGACGAGCAGTACTTC
>-|TRBV18|13|TRBJ2-7
CASSPATADEQYF
TGTGCCAGCTCACCAGCGACAGCTGACGAGCAGTACTTC
>-|TRBV4-2|15|TRBJ1-1
CASSLFGGGGLKAFF
TGTGCCAGCAGCCTCTTCGGCGGGGGAGGGTTGAAAGCTTTCTTT
>-|TRBV19|15|TRBJ1-3
CASSIRPQGGSTIYF
TGTGCCAGTAGTATACGCCCCCAGGGCGGCAGCACCATATATTTT